Below are 30 T cell receptor beta chains sequenced from a single sample in a study of blood T cell repertoires in COVID-19 (dated by TCRdb to about 2020). Library generation was performed with the immunoSEQ multiplex PCR assay. The table was pulled from immuneACCESS by TCRdb, which kept in-frame rearrangements only. Such tables lose some clones; where checked, under half of the loss comes from unresolved V genes, and the rest has no known cause. In all, the sample holds 28,000 or so clones, and roughly 84% of those were seen once. The leading ten clones occupy roughly 34% of the sample. Sample: peripheral blood. These TCRs come from a human donor in a cohort sampled during active COVID-19.

This clone came up a few times. This chain links TRBV4-3 with TRBJ2-1, with 10 positions matching TRBD1. The V and J ends lost 4 bases and 4 bases, in that order; junction bases with no gene match: 4. CDR3 length equals 15 residues. In germline, CDR1 is LGHNA, CDR2 YSLEER. The CDR3 protein is CASSRDRGPYNEQFF. As DNA, the CDR3 is TGCGCCAGCAGCCGAGACAGGGGGCCTTACAATGAGCAGTTCTTC.

This clone was observed once. V and J are TRBV5-1 and TRBJ1-1; TRBD1 matches 10 bases. Per germline, CDR1 SGHRS and CDR2 YFSETQ. V shed 7 bases, J shed 0 bases, and the junction held 9 bases outside the gene matches. The CDR3 sequence is 16 residues long. CDR3 sequence reads: CASRLRTGGLNTEAFF. The CDR3 nucleotides are TGCGCCAGCCGCCTTCGGACAGGGGGACTGAACACTGAAGCTTTCTTT.

The V and J genes are TRBV5-4 and TRBJ2-1; weak D call: TRBD2 (5 bases). V lost 4 bases and J lost 4, with 12 bases in between. The CDR3 loop spans 14 amino acids. Looked up from germline, CDR1 is SGHNT and CDR2 is YYREEE (reference sequence). The CDR3 nucleotides read TGTGCCAGCAGCCGGGGAGCGGCTTACAATGAGCAGTTCTTC. Amino acids: CASSRGAAYNEQFF.

The rearrangement joins TRBV29-1 to TRBJ2-5; tentative D call: TRBD2 (5 bases). Trimming stripped 3 bases from V and 0 bases from J, with 14 bases between. This CDR3 has 15 residues. Germline-derived CDR1 and CDR2 are SQVTM and ANQGSEA. The chain's CDR3 is CSVEGRSSNQETQYF. The CDR3, as DNA: TGCAGCGTTGAGGGGAGAAGTTCAAACCAAGAGACCCAGTACTTC.

The rearrangement joins TRBV7-9 to TRBJ2-6; 7 bases are shared with TRBD1. The CDR3 is 18 residues long. Trimming cost V 1 base and J 0 bases; bases outside gene matches: 6. Germline V gene sequence: CDR1 SEHNR, CDR2 FQNEAQ (reference sequence). The CDR3 reads CASSLGDRESSGANVLTF. In DNA form, the CDR3 reads TGTGCCAGCAGCTTAGGTGACAGGGAGAGCTCTGGGGCCAACGTCCTGACTTTC.

The chain is built from TRBV6-2 or TRBV6-3 and TRBJ2-1; the match to TRBD2 covers 9 bases. Looked up from germline, CDR1 is MNHEY and CDR2 is SVGEGT. This CDR3 has 13 residues. V dropped 6 bases and J dropped 6; count of bases not matched to a gene: 3. The CDR3 is CASSLAGTNEQFF. In DNA form, the CDR3 reads TGTGCCAGCAGCCTAGCGGGGACCAATGAGCAGTTCTTC.

The chain employs TRBV15 and TRBJ2-3; 8 bases match TRBD1. V lost 3 bases and J lost 1; bases outside the gene matches: 0. CDR3 size: 14 residues. CDR1 LNHNV and CDR2 YYDKDF come from the germline V gene (reference sequence). CDR3 DNA: TGTGCCACCAGCAGGGGACAGGGCACAGATACGCAGTATTTT. Amino acids: CATSRGQGTDTQYF.

The chain is built from TRBV19 and TRBJ2-7; 8 nucleotides agree with TRBD1. This CDR3 contains 13 residues. Trimming cost V 11 bases and J 4 bases; bases outside gene matches: 10. Germline CDR1 reads LNHDA; CDR2 reads SQIVND (reference sequence). The CDR3 region is CAAGRQGAYEQYF. The CDR3 DNA is TGTGCCGCCGGGCGGCAGGGGGCTTACGAGCAGTACTTC. The whole variable domain, filled in from reference TRBV19 and TRBJ2-7, reads DGGITQSPKYLFRKEGQNVTLSCEQNLNHDAMYWYRQDPGQGLRLIYYSQIVNDFQKGDIAEGYSVSREKKESFPLTVTSAQKNPTAFYLCAAGRQGAYEQYFGPGTRLTVT.

This rearrangement joins TRBV5-1 to TRBJ2-7; the match to TRBD1 covers 8 bases. The J segment lost 1 base and the V segment lost 4 bases, leaving 10 bases of the junction unmatched. CDR3 length: 16 residues. Looked up from germline, CDR1 is SGHRS and CDR2 is YFSETQ. The CDR3 spells CASSEPKTGDSYEQYF. In DNA, the CDR3 is TGCGCCAGCAGCGAACCGAAGACAGGGGATTCCTACGAGCAGTACTTC.

J is TRBJ1-5 and V is TRBV6-2 or TRBV6-3; no reliable D call. V shed 2 bases and J shed 4 bases, with 9 bases lying between them. Per the germline V gene, CDR1 is MNHEY and CDR2 is SVGEGT. This CDR3 is 14 amino acids long. The DNA of the CDR3 is TGTGCCAGCAGTTACCTTCAGTCGAATCAGCCCCAGCATTTT. Protein sequence: CASSYLQSNQPQHF.

The chain joins TRBV11-2 to TRBJ1-1; weak D call: TRBD1 (5 bases). The germline V and J ends were trimmed by 3 bases and 4 bases, with 12 bases remaining between them. This CDR3 has 14 residues. The germline V gene has CDR1 SGHAT and CDR2 FQNNGV. The CDR3 DNA follows: TGTGCCAGCAGCTTTCAGGGATCCGGCACTGAAGCTTTCTTT. Amino acids: CASSFQGSGTEAFF.

The J gene is TRBJ1-6, the V gene TRBV7-2, with D uncertain. CDR3 length: 18 amino acids. Germline lookup yields CDR1 SGHTA and CDR2 FQGNSA. V lost 4 bases, J lost 0 bases, and 16 bases lay in between. The CDR3 DNA sequence: TGTGCCAGCAGCTCCCCGATTGGGAGCCTCTCCTATAATTCACCCCTCCACTTT. Protein product: CASSSPIGSLSYNSPLHF.

The CDR3 loop reads CASSLSRQGAGQPQHF. The CDR3 nucleotides are TGTGCCAGCAGTCTCAGTCGACAGGGGGCTGGACAGCCCCAGCATTTT. The chain combines TRBV27 with TRBJ1-5, with 10 bases matching TRBD1. The CDR3 is made up of 16 amino acids. Germline V gives CDR1 MNHEY, CDR2 SMNVEV (reference sequence). V lost 5 bases to trimming and J lost 7 bases; unmatched junction nucleotides: 11.

The chain combines TRBV30 with TRBJ2-1; tentative D call: TRBD1 (6 bases). Trimming removed 4 bases from V and 8 bases from J, with 12 bases in between. The CDR3 has 12 amino acids. The germline V gene has CDR1 GTSNPN and CDR2 SVGIG (reference sequence). CDR3 nucleotides: TGTGCCTGGAAAGAACAGGGTGATGAGCAGTTCTTC. Its protein is CAWKEQGDEQFF.

The chain uses TRBV5-4 and TRBJ1-5; unclear D gene. Germline-derived CDR1 and CDR2 are SGHNT and YYREEE (reference sequence). The V gene lost 4 bases and the J gene lost 1 base, with 9 bases spanning the gap. The CDR3 consists of 14 residues. CDR3 nucleotides: TGTGCCAGCAGCCCCGCGGGCAGCAATCAGCCCCAGCATTTT. Translated, it gives CASSPAGSNQPQHF.

The chain is built from TRBV7-2 and TRBJ1-2, with a weak D call TRBD1 (5 bases). CDR1 and CDR2 (germline): SGHTA, FQGNSA. Trimming removed 5 bases from V and 10 bases from J, with 20 bases in between. The CDR3 is 14 residues long. The CDR3 here is CASSPRSQGSFYTF. The CDR3 DNA is TGTGCCAGCAGCCCCAGAAGTCAGGGAAGTTTCTACACCTTC.

The V gene is TRBV7-8, the J gene TRBJ1-1, with 7 positions matching TRBD1. Losses at the gene ends were 5 bases for V and 3 bases for J; bases not matched to a gene: 3. The CDR3 consists of 13 residues. Germline assignment: CDR1 SGHVS and CDR2 FQNEAQ. The CDR3 region has the DNA TGTGCCAGCAGCGAGACAGGGTACACTGAAGCTTTCTTT. Protein sequence: CASSETGYTEAFF.

This chain connects TRBV21-1 to TRBJ2-3; the table calls TRBD2, which could not be checked here. TRBV21-1 is classified as a pseudogene. The CDR3 has 23 amino acids. The CDR3 DNA reads TGTGCCAGCAGCAAAGAAGGCCCGACGGGGGGCGAGTGGGGCAGGAGATTCACAGATACGCAGTATTTT. This encodes CASSKEGPTGGEWGRRFTDTQYF.

The chain is built from TRBV11-2 and TRBJ2-2, with D tentatively TRBD2 (6 bases). Germline CDR1 is SGHAT and CDR2 is FQNNGV. Trimming took 5 bases from V and 0 from J, leaving 13 bases between them. CDR3 size: 16 residues. In nucleotides, the CDR3 is TGTGCCAGCAGCCATCAACTAGCTTCGAACACCGGGGAGCTGTTTTTT. Its translation: CASSHQLASNTGELFF.

The chain recombines TRBV30 with TRBJ2-2, with 8 bases that match TRBD2. This CDR3 has 15 residues. V shed 0 bases, J shed 5 bases, and the junction held 5 bases outside the gene matches. CDR1 is GTSNPN, CDR2 SVGIG, per germline (reference sequence). The CDR3 spells CAWSVGGRWTGELFF. The CDR3 DNA reads TGTGCCTGGAGTGTAGGCGGGAGGTGGACCGGGGAGCTGTTTTTT.

The V call is TRBV27, the J call TRBJ1-2, with 7 bases matching TRBD1. The CDR3 contains 19 residues. J lost 7 bases, V lost 3 bases, and 23 bases had no gene match. Germline V gene sequence: CDR1 MNHEY, CDR2 SMNVEV (reference sequence). The CDR3 region is CASSFGGQSGGRVVGGYTF. The CDR3 DNA is TGTGCCAGCAGTTTCGGGGGACAGTCTGGAGGCAGGGTGGTTGGTGGCTACACCTTC.

The chain employs TRBV7-3 and TRBJ2-1, with TRBD1 matching over 8 bases. Germline V gene lookup returns CDR1 SGHTA and CDR2 FQGTGA. This CDR3 has 15 amino acids. The ends lost 4 bases at V and 4 bases at J; junction bases unmatched: 6. In DNA, the CDR3 is TGTGCCAGCAGCTGGACAGGGTCGCTTTACAATGAGCAGTTCTTC. It translates to CASSWTGSLYNEQFF.

V and J are TRBV7-2 and TRBJ1-5, with 8 bases matching TRBD1. The V gene's germline CDR1 is SGHTA and CDR2 FQGNSA. V shed 5 bases, J shed 2 bases, and the junction held 5 bases outside the gene matches. CDR3 length equals 15 residues. The CDR3 is CASSQGALGNQPQHF. For the CDR3, the DNA is TGTGCCAGCAGCCAGGGGGCCCTGGGCAATCAGCCCCAGCATTTT.

This clone showed up just a few times. This chain uses TRBV4-2 with TRBJ1-5; possible D gene TRBD1, 6 bases. V lost 4 bases and J 4 bases, leaving 11 bases between the germline ends. The CDR3 sequence is 14 residues long. CDR1 is LGHNA and CDR2 is YNFKEQ in the germline V gene. The CDR3 here is CASSPGQINQPQHF. CDR3 bases: TGTGCCAGCAGCCCCGGACAGATTAATCAGCCCCAGCATTTT.

The table lists this clone with a few counts. J is TRBJ1-3 and V is TRBV6-5; no clear D. Trimming pared 6 bases from V and 2 bases from J, leaving 14 bases between. Germline assignment: CDR1 MNHEY and CDR2 SVGAGI. The CDR3 has 15 amino acids. The DNA for the CDR3 is TGTGCCAGCAGCTTTAGTTCGAAACCTGGAAACACCATATATTTT. Amino acid sequence: CASSFSSKPGNTIYF.

This sequence joins TRBV19 and TRBJ1-5; TRBD1 matches at 10 bases. The V and J ends lost 3 bases and 6 bases, in that order; junction bases with no gene match: 8. The germline V gene encodes CDR1 LNHDA and CDR2 SQIVND (reference sequence). CDR3 length: 16 residues. The CDR3 DNA reads TGTGCCAGTAGTATTTCCGGACAGGGGGTAGGTCAGCCCCAGCATTTT. Protein product: CASSISGQGVGQPQHF.

The chain joins TRBV6-5 to TRBJ2-2; tentatively, D is TRBD1 (5 bases). The CDR3 length is 15 residues. Trimming removed 5 bases from V and 3 bases from J, with 13 bases in between. Germline lookup yields CDR1 MNHEY and CDR2 SVGAGI. CDR3 in DNA: TGTGCCAGCAGTCGACAGCTACCGTACACCGGGGAGCTGTTTTTT. It specifies CASSRQLPYTGELFF.

This clone appeared once. V usage is TRBV7-9 and J usage is TRBJ2-5; D call uncertain. Germline-derived CDR1 and CDR2 are SEHNR and FQNEAQ (reference sequence). The V end was cut by 2 bases, the J end by 3 bases, with 7 bases between. The CDR3 runs to 13 residues. CDR3 sequence (DNA): TGTGCCAGCAGCTTAAACAGCAAAGAGACCCAGTACTTC. Its protein product is CASSLNSKETQYF. Full variable domain (rest looked up from reference TRBV7-9 and TRBJ2-5): DTGVSQNPRHKITKRGQNVTFRCDPISEHNRLYWYRQTLGQGPEFLTYFQNEAQLEKSRLLSDRFSAERPKGSFSTLEIQRTEQGDSAMYLCASSLNSKETQYFGPGTRLLVL.

CDR3 DNA: TGTGCCTGGAATGGGGCAGGGGGTCAGCCCCAGCATTTT. Encoded protein: CAWNGAGGQPQHF. The rearrangement joins TRBV30 to TRBJ1-5, with TRBD1 identical over 7 bases. CDR1 is GTSNPN, CDR2 SVGIG, per germline (reference sequence). This CDR3 has 13 amino acids. The ends lost 4 bases at V and 6 bases at J; junction bases unmatched: 6.

V gene TRBV9 combines with J gene TRBJ2-2; 12 bases agree with TRBD2. J was trimmed by 3 bases and V by 6 bases; bases with no gene match: 15. CDR3 length: 19 amino acids. Per the germline V gene, CDR1 is SGDLS and CDR2 is YYNGEE. CDR3 DNA: TGTGCCAGCACCCCGAGCCTAGCGGGGGGGGGAAGGGACACCGGGGAGCTGTTTTTT. Protein product: CASTPSLAGGGRDTGELFF.